This TCR beta chain was sequenced for a study of metastatic and nonmetastatic thyroid tumors. Study-wide context: Repertoires of blood and of tissue (tumor or nodule) from malignant and benign thyroid patients were compared.

V lost 6 bases and J lost 5; bases outside the gene matches: 7. The length of the CDR3 is 16 residues. From the PCR reads, TCRdb re-called clones with MiXCR. Of about 16,000 clones in the sample, roughly 32% were seen once. This clone came up many times. Patients underwent thyroid surgery, and none had received any treatment before it. The genes are TRBV12-3 or TRBV12-4 and TRBJ2-5; 15 nucleotides agree with TRBD2. This receptor was obtained from a female donor with papillary thyroid cancer or a benign thyroid nodule (not recorded which). Some clones in this sample may be carry-over from other donors' samples. Material: tumor tissue. CDR3 residues: CASSRTSGGARETQYF. DNA for the CDR3: TGTGCCAGCAGCCGGACTAGCGGGGGGGCCCGGGAGACCCAGTACTTC.